This T cell receptor (beta chain) was captured in a study of technical replicates of blood from a few donors. This table comes from immunoSEQ multiplex PCR, and its TCRdb copy is limited to in-frame clones, with some not included. The sample lists tens of thousands of clones; around 94% were seen once. The V gene end was trimmed by 6 bases and the J gene end by 3 bases; junction bases not matched to a gene: 7. Germline loops: CDR1 WSHSY, CDR2 SAAADI. The CDR3 totals 16 residues. Material: T cells isolated from PBMCs. The rearrangement joins TRBV10-2 to TRBJ2-5, with 13 bases that match TRBD2. The TCR sequence derives from a human donor in good health. The CDR3 bases are TGCGCCAGCAGCACCGGGACTAGCGGGATAGAAGAGACCCAGTACTTC. Encoded protein: CASSTGTSGIEETQYF.